The rows below give T cell receptor beta chains drawn from one sample of a study of T-cell reconstitution after alpha-beta-depleted transplantation in children. One entry per CDR3 protein, called by TCRdb with MiXCR from the PCR reads. Here the sample spans around 96,000 distinct CDR3 sequences, more than 10% being singletons. The sample here was PBMCs from the stem cell graft donor, taken from the stem cell graft. All receptors come from a human donor who donated a stem cell graft to a child with inherited bone marrow failure. The CDR3 runs from the conserved cysteine through the conserved F or W. Fields, in order: D gene, clone size, V gene, J gene, CDR3 protein, CDR3 DNA. A D gene is named only where the DNA matches it firmly. The size entry is marked missing in some rows and otherwise reads once, few, many or a size class.

D gene: NA; clone size: many; V gene: TRBV9; J gene: TRBJ2-7; CDR3 protein: CASSVASVGGYEQYF; CDR3 DNA: TGTGCCAGCAGCGTCGCTAGCGTCGGGGGCTACGAGCAGTACTTC
D gene: TRBD1; clone size: many; V gene: TRBV5-6; J gene: TRBJ2-3; CDR3 protein: CATGTGARDTQYF; CDR3 DNA: TGTGCCACCGGGACAGGGGCACGGGATACGCAGTATTTT
D gene: NA; clone size: many; V gene: TRBV20-1; J gene: TRBJ2-1; CDR3 protein: CSADSGRVWGEQFF; CDR3 DNA: TGCAGTGCCGATAGCGGAAGGGTGTGGGGAGAGCAGTTCTTC
D gene: NA; clone size: many; V gene: TRBV6-1; J gene: TRBJ1-6; CDR3 protein: CASSPQGWNSPLHF; CDR3 DNA: TGTGCCAGCAGTCCCCAGGGGTGGAATTCACCCCTCCACTTT
D gene: NA; clone size: few; V gene: TRBV4-2; J gene: TRBJ2-1; CDR3 protein: CASNREGSYNEQFF; CDR3 DNA: TGTGCCAGCAACAGGGAGGGCTCCTACAATGAGCAGTTCTTC
D gene: TRBD2; clone size: many; V gene: TRBV7-2; J gene: TRBJ2-3; CDR3 protein: CASSLALAGGTDTQYF; CDR3 DNA: TGTGCCAGCAGCTTAGCACTAGCGGGGGGGACAGATACGCAGTATTTT
D gene: TRBD1; clone size: NA; V gene: TRBV6-5; J gene: TRBJ2-1; CDR3 protein: CASSTLDRGPYNEQFF; CDR3 DNA: TGTGCCAGCAGTACTCTGGACAGGGGGCCTTACAATGAGCAGTTCTTC
D gene: TRBD1; clone size: many; V gene: TRBV5-1; J gene: TRBJ2-7; CDR3 protein: CASSPPGQGPYEQYF; CDR3 DNA: TGCGCCAGCAGTCCACCGGGACAGGGACCCTACGAGCAGTACTTC
D gene: NA; clone size: many; V gene: TRBV20-1; J gene: TRBJ1-1; CDR3 protein: CSANGIEAFF; CDR3 DNA: TGCAGTGCGAACGGAATTGAAGCTTTCTTT
D gene: NA; clone size: NA; V gene: TRBV12-3/TRBV12-4; J gene: TRBJ2-3; CDR3 protein: CASSFIGPTQYF; CDR3 DNA: TGTGCCAGCAGTTTTATCGGTCCTACGCAGTATTTT
D gene: NA; clone size: NA; V gene: TRBV25-1; J gene: TRBJ2-7; CDR3 protein: CASGFGYESSYEQYF; CDR3 DNA: TGTGCCAGCGGATTCGGGTACGAGAGCTCCTACGAGCAGTACTTC
D gene: TRBD2; clone size: many; V gene: TRBV7-9; J gene: TRBJ2-7; CDR3 protein: CASSPSLAGVSYEQYF; CDR3 DNA: TGTGCCAGCAGTCCATCACTAGCGGGAGTTTCCTACGAGCAGTACTTC
D gene: NA; clone size: many; V gene: TRBV6-5; J gene: TRBJ2-5; CDR3 protein: CASSYLGAGDQETQYF; CDR3 DNA: TGTGCCAGCAGTTACTTGGGGGCGGGGGACCAAGAGACCCAGTACTTC
D gene: TRBD1; clone size: many; V gene: TRBV20-1; J gene: TRBJ2-7; CDR3 protein: CSAIQGQFYEQYF; CDR3 DNA: TGCAGTGCTATACAGGGGCAGTTCTACGAGCAGTACTTC
D gene: NA; clone size: many; V gene: TRBV10-3; J gene: TRBJ2-5; CDR3 protein: CAIRSQGKETQYF; CDR3 DNA: TGTGCCATCAGGAGCCAGGGGAAAGAGACCCAGTACTTC
D gene: NA; clone size: few; V gene: TRBV7-2; J gene: TRBJ2-2; CDR3 protein: CASSLSRGRNTGELFF; CDR3 DNA: TGTGCCAGCAGCTTAAGTCGGGGGCGAAACACCGGGGAGCTGTTTTTT
D gene: TRBD2; clone size: many; V gene: TRBV12-3/TRBV12-4; J gene: TRBJ2-3; CDR3 protein: CASSFWASGVADTQYF; CDR3 DNA: TGTGCCAGCAGTTTCTGGGCTAGCGGGGTTGCAGATACGCAGTATTTT
D gene: TRBD2; clone size: many; V gene: TRBV5-1; J gene: TRBJ2-7; CDR3 protein: CASSLWEGQGEQYF; CDR3 DNA: TGCGCCAGCAGCTTGTGGGAGGGCCAAGGCGAGCAGTACTTC
D gene: TRBD1; clone size: many; V gene: TRBV5-1; J gene: TRBJ1-1; CDR3 protein: CASSTGTGAISEAFF; CDR3 DNA: TGCGCCAGCAGCACAGGGACAGGGGCAATCTCTGAAGCTTTCTTT
D gene: NA; clone size: many; V gene: TRBV19; J gene: TRBJ2-4; CDR3 protein: CASSMEVNQNIQYF; CDR3 DNA: TGTGCCAGTAGTATGGAGGTTAATCAAAACATTCAGTACTTC
D gene: TRBD2; clone size: many; V gene: TRBV7-2; J gene: TRBJ2-7; CDR3 protein: CASSLRPLAGRKPYEQYF; CDR3 DNA: TGTGCCAGCAGCTTAAGGCCCCTAGCGGGGAGGAAACCCTACGAGCAGTACTTC
D gene: TRBD1; clone size: many; V gene: TRBV4-1; J gene: TRBJ1-4; CDR3 protein: CASSQLQGNEKLFF; CDR3 DNA: TGCGCCAGCAGCCAACTACAGGGGAACGAAAAACTGTTTTTT
D gene: TRBD1; clone size: many; V gene: TRBV12-3/TRBV12-4; J gene: TRBJ1-2; CDR3 protein: CASRTGTGLDYTF; CDR3 DNA: TGTGCCAGCAGAACCGGGACAGGGTTGGACTACACCTTC
D gene: TRBD1; clone size: many; V gene: TRBV10-3; J gene: TRBJ2-3; CDR3 protein: CAISDFDRGSTDTQYF; CDR3 DNA: TGTGCCATCAGTGACTTTGACAGGGGGTCAACAGATACGCAGTATTTT